This T cell receptor (beta chain) was identified during a study of cytotoxic CD8 clonotypes in ibrutinib-treated CLL. Overall study: The patients, under twelve relapsed/refractory and approximately 15 treatment-naive, included 17 who were IGHV unmutated. Averaging across samples gave approximately 250,000 productive templates and over 85,000 productive rearrangements. Overall study results and limits: At baseline, clonality was higher than in age-matched healthy donors and correlated with CD8+ counts. Elevated clonality accompanied ibrutinib response, with a return toward baseline values at progression.

Assay: immunoSEQ multiplex PCR; the TCRdb copy retains only in-frame clones and omits some. The profile shows tens of thousands of clones, roughly three quarters of them singletons. A note on this clone: Its target is not known.

This TCR derives from a human donor with chronic lymphocytic leukemia. The specimen was PBMCs, collected after 12 months of ibrutinib treatment.

The CDR3, as DNA: TGTGCCAGCAGTGCAACAGGGGCGTCATATGGCTACACCTTC. Its protein is CASSATGASYGYTF. The chain recombines TRBV27 with TRBJ1-2; 7 bases match TRBD1. This CDR3 has 14 residues. Germline V gene sequence: CDR1 MNHEY, CDR2 SMNVEV (reference sequence). V lost 5 bases, J lost 5 bases, and 8 bases stayed unmatched.